A single sample is the source of the 25 T cell receptor beta chains below, sequenced in a study of T cells in localized non-small cell lung cancer. Method: immunoSEQ multiplex PCR; TCRdb's copy keeps in-frame clones and lacks some. This sample has 55,000 to 80,000 clones, with 84% found just once. Sample: peripheral blood, taken before any cancer treatment. These receptors all come from a female donor over 55 with stage I lung adenocarcinoma.

This chain joins TRBV5-1 and TRBJ2-3, with 10 bases aligning to TRBD2. V dropped 5 bases and J dropped 5; count of bases not matched to a gene: 8. The germline CDR1 and CDR2 sequences are SGHRS and YFSETQ. The CDR3 loop spans 15 amino acids. The CDR3 DNA is TGCGCCAGCAGGCCAGCGGGGGGGCCTCAAGATACGCAGTATTTT. This gives the protein CASRPAGGPQDTQYF.

The rearrangement joins TRBV12-5 to TRBJ1-5; D may be TRBD1 (5 bases). V was clipped by 3 bases and J by 3 bases, with 15 bases between them. Germline CDR1 reads LGHNT; CDR2 reads FRNRAP. This CDR3 spans 16 amino acids. For the CDR3, the DNA is TGTGCTAGTGGTTTTAGTGGGAGGGGATTCAATCAGCCCCAGCATTTT. Residues: CASGFSGRGFNQPQHF.

The chain is built from TRBV7-9 and TRBJ2-7, with D hard to call. CDR1 and CDR2 from the germline V gene are SEHNR and FQNEAQ (reference sequence). Trimming shortened V by 0 bases and J by 0 bases, and 9 bases separated the two germline ends. The CDR3 contains 15 residues. CDR3 nucleotide sequence: TGTGCCAGCAGCTTAGCGGACGGAAACTCCTACGAGCAGTACTTC. Protein product: CASSLADGNSYEQYF.

V is TRBV11-2 and J is TRBJ2-1; TRBD2 aligns across 10 bases. Germline lookup yields CDR1 SGHAT and CDR2 FQNNGV. The CDR3 runs 15 residues. Trimming cost V 2 bases and J 10 bases; bases outside gene matches: 8. The CDR3 region is CASSLPIAGGREQFF. The CDR3 nucleotides are TGTGCCAGCAGCTTACCGATAGCGGGAGGCAGGGAGCAGTTCTTC.

V usage is TRBV7-9 and J usage is TRBJ2-1; D ambiguous. Deletions cut 5 bases from V and 6 bases from J, with 8 bases between. The CDR3 is 12 amino acids. Germline V gives CDR1 SEHNR, CDR2 FQNEAQ (reference sequence). The DNA of the CDR3 is TGTGCCAGCAGCCCCGCCCCCAATGAGCAGTTCTTC. Translation: CASSPAPNEQFF.

This chain uses TRBV5-1 with TRBJ2-1; D perhaps matches TRBD2 (5 bases). Germline CDR1 and CDR2: SGHRS and YFSETQ. The CDR3 contains 15 residues. V shed 0 bases and J shed 12 bases, with 19 bases lying between them. Here the CDR3 reads CASSLGLPSMSRQFF. CDR3 sequence (DNA): TGCGCCAGCAGCTTGGGACTACCCTCAATGAGCAGGCAGTTCTTC.

The chain combines TRBV19 with TRBJ1-2, with TRBD1 as a possible D gene (5 bases). CDR1 and CDR2 from the germline V gene are LNHDA and SQIVND (reference sequence). The CDR3 covers 15 residues. V was trimmed by 7 bases and J by 0 bases, leaving 15 bases between them. CDR3 coding DNA: TGTGCCAGTAACACAGGAATAAGTTCTAACTATGGCTACACCTTC. Translated: CASNTGISSNYGYTF.

Worth noting for this clone: Other DNA sequences within the sample encode an identical CDR3. The genes are TRBV18 and TRBJ1-1; the D gene is possibly TRBD1 (5 bases). The CDR3 runs 13 residues. CDR1 is KGHSH and CDR2 is LQKENI in the germline V gene. V was cut by 6 bases and J by 1 base, with 9 bases left in between. The CDR3 reads CASSRVRNTEAFF. The CDR3 region has the DNA TGTGCCAGCTCCAGGGTAAGGAACACTGAAGCTTTCTTT.

V is TRBV9 and J is TRBJ2-7; 7 bases fit TRBD2. J lost 3 bases, V lost 6 bases, and 12 bases had no gene match. The germline V gene encodes CDR1 SGDLS and CDR2 YYNGEE. This CDR3 contains 15 residues. CDR3 amino acids: CASTAASGAHYEQYF. CDR3 in DNA: TGTGCCAGCACCGCGGCTAGCGGAGCACACTACGAGCAGTACTTC.

The chain carries TRBV18 and TRBJ2-5; 10 nucleotides match TRBD1. Germline loops: CDR1 KGHSH, CDR2 LQKENI. With 3 bases clipped from V and 2 bases from J, the junction kept 3 bases outside the gene matches. The CDR3 totals 15 residues. The CDR3 reads CASSPGQGIQETQYF. CDR3 DNA: TGTGCCAGCTCACCGGGACAGGGGATTCAAGAGACCCAGTACTTC.

The chain joins TRBV2 to TRBJ2-1; D unresolved. The CDR3 sequence is 15 residues long. Trimming removed 7 bases at V and 0 bases at J, with 13 bases between. Germline V CDR1 and CDR2: SNHLY, FYNNEI. The CDR3 nucleotides are TGTGCCAGCACGGTCGGTGTGAGCTCCTACAATGAGCAGTTCTTC. It specifies CASTVGVSSYNEQFF.

The V and J genes are TRBV5-4 and TRBJ2-5; TRBD1 matches 7 bases. This CDR3 is 14 amino acids long. Germline CDR1 and CDR2: SGHNT and YYREEE (reference sequence). The J segment lost 1 base and the V segment lost 5 bases, leaving 5 bases of the junction unmatched. CDR3 bases: TGTGCCAGCAGACAGAACAGGGGCCAAGAGACCCAGTACTTC. Translation gives CASRQNRGQETQYF. The entire variable domain, with the rest obtained from reference TRBV5-4 and TRBJ2-5, is as follows: ETGVTQSPTHLIKTRGQQVTLRCSSQSGHNTVSWYQQALGQGPQFIFQYYREEENGRGNFPPRFSGLQFPNYSSELNVNALELDDSALYLCASRQNRGQETQYFGPGTRLLVL.

The rearrangement joins TRBV15 to TRBJ2-7, with TRBD2 as a possible D gene (5 bases). CDR1 LNHNV and CDR2 YYDKDF come from the germline V gene (reference sequence). Trimming shortened V by 3 bases and J by 3 bases, and 9 bases separated the two germline ends. CDR3 length: 13 residues. The CDR3 sequence is CATSREAGYEQYF. The CDR3 DNA sequence: TGTGCCACCAGCAGGGAGGCGGGCTACGAGCAGTACTTC.

The chain carries TRBV11-2 and TRBJ2-3, with D perhaps TRBD2 (7 bases). Per the germline V gene, CDR1 is SGHAT and CDR2 is FQNNGV. The CDR3 is 17 amino acids. Deletions cut 5 bases from V and 8 bases from J, with 26 bases between. In DNA form, the CDR3 reads TGTGCCAGCAGCCCGACGGGCGGGGGCATACCTAGTAGTACGCAGTATTTT. This sequence encodes CASSPTGGGIPSSTQYF.

The chain has TRBV5-1 and TRBJ2-7, with D possibly TRBD2 on 7 matching bases. This CDR3 spans 13 amino acids. Trimming cost V 4 bases and J 5 bases, with 13 bases left between them. The germline CDR1 and CDR2 sequences are SGHRS and YFSETQ. CDR3 nucleotides: TGCGCCAGCAGCCCTAGGGGGGGGAACGAGCAGTACTTC. Translated: CASSPRGGNEQYF.

This sequence joins TRBV27 and TRBJ2-4, with 10 positions matching TRBD1. This CDR3 spans 13 amino acids. The junction had 2 bases not matched to a gene; V was cut back by 6 bases and J by 6 bases. The germline V gene encodes CDR1 MNHEY and CDR2 SMNVEV (reference sequence). This CDR3 reads CASRGQGGNIQYF. For the CDR3, the DNA is TGTGCCAGCAGAGGACAGGGGGGAAACATTCAGTACTTC.

J is TRBJ1-5 and V is TRBV7-9; D might be TRBD1 (5 bases). V was pared by 1 base and J by 3 bases, with 10 bases between. CDR3 length equals 15 residues. CDR1 and CDR2 from the germline V gene are SEHNR and FQNEAQ (reference sequence). The CDR3 region is CASSLVGGTNQPQHF. DNA of the CDR3: TGTGCCAGCAGCTTAGTAGGAGGGACCAATCAGCCCCAGCATTTT.

This clone was picked up one time. V gene TRBV18 combines with J gene TRBJ1-4; D remains unclear. Germline CDR1 is KGHSH and CDR2 is LQKENI. Trimming took 3 bases from V and 5 from J, leaving 7 bases between them. The CDR3 has 13 amino acids. CDR3 nucleotide sequence: TGTGCCAGCTCACCGCTGCGAAATGAAAAACTGTTTTTT. Its translation: CASSPLRNEKLFF.

The V call is TRBV6-5, the J call TRBJ2-5; D is ambiguous. V was trimmed by 6 bases and J by 5 bases, leaving 16 bases between them. There are 14 residues in the CDR3. In germline, CDR1 is MNHEY, CDR2 SVGAGI. The CDR3 DNA reads as TGTGCCAGCAGCCGGACCCTTGATAGGGAGACCCAGTACTTC. It translates to CASSRTLDRETQYF.

The genes are TRBV6-1 and TRBJ1-1; 10 nucleotides agree with TRBD1. With V trimmed by 4 bases and J by 11 bases, 4 bases remained unmatched. Per the germline V gene, CDR1 is MNHNS and CDR2 is SASEGT. This CDR3 contains 12 residues. CDR3 coding DNA: TGTGCCAGCAGTGGACAGGGGGCAGGGGCTTTCTTT. Residues: CASSGQGAGAFF.

In this sample, this clone turned up once. The genes are TRBV6-6 and TRBJ1-6; the D gene is possibly TRBD1 (5 bases). This CDR3 has 15 amino acids. Per the germline V gene, CDR1 is MNHNY and CDR2 is SVGAGI (reference sequence). Trimming took 6 bases from V and 7 from J, leaving 16 bases between them. The CDR3 bases are TGTGCCAGCAGGCCCCCGGGGCCCCTAAATTCACCCCTCCACTTT. Translation gives CASRPPGPLNSPLHF.

CDR3 DNA sequence: TGCGCCAGCAGCTTGGGGCTAACTAGCGGGGTGTACAATGAGCAGTTCTTC. Translated, it gives CASSLGLTSGVYNEQFF. The rearrangement joins TRBV5-1 to TRBJ2-1, with 10 bases identical to TRBD2. CDR3 length: 17 residues. Germline values: CDR1 SGHRS, CDR2 YFSETQ. V lost 0 bases and J lost 4; bases outside the gene matches: 7.

This clone was observed a handful of times. The V call is TRBV7-2, the J call TRBJ1-1; D possibly corresponds to TRBD1 (6 bases). CDR1 and CDR2 (germline): SGHTA, FQGNSA. V was shortened by 2 bases and J by 9 bases, with 10 bases between the two germline ends. This CDR3 has 12 residues. The CDR3 region is CASSLYREKAFF. Written as DNA, the CDR3 is TGTGCCAGCAGCTTATACAGGGAGAAAGCTTTCTTT.

The J gene is TRBJ1-1, the V gene TRBV20-1, with D possibly being TRBD1 (6 bases). Trimming cost V 6 bases and J 12 bases, with 17 bases left between them. This CDR3 has 11 amino acids. Germline assignment: CDR1 DFQATT and CDR2 SNEGSKA (reference sequence). The chain's CDR3 is CSAGGQLSTFF. DNA of the CDR3: TGCAGTGCGGGTGGACAGCTGTCGACTTTCTTT.

The chain employs TRBV5-1 and TRBJ1-1; no definite D call. There are 14 residues in the CDR3. V was shortened by 0 bases and J by 5 bases, with 11 bases between the two germline ends. Germline CDR1 reads SGHRS; CDR2 reads YFSETQ. CDR3 sequence (DNA): TGCGCCAGCAGCTTGGGAGGTGGGGTGACTGAAGCTTTCTTT. Its protein is CASSLGGGVTEAFF.